Included here is one TCR beta chain sequence, with context. Per the germline V gene, CDR1 is SQVTM and CDR2 is ANQGSEA. V shed 5 bases and J shed 6 bases, with 14 bases lying between them. CDR3 length equals 13 residues. The data originate from a study of control samples from healthy donors and cancer patients. Generated by immunoSEQ multiplex PCR, the TCRdb table keeps only in-frame clones and is missing some. The sample carries about 410,000 clones, around 90% recorded once. This receptor was identified in a man in his forties with head and neck cancer. V and J are TRBV29-1 and TRBJ2-1; D might be TRBD1 (5 bases). Input material: PBMCs. The CDR3 reads CSVRRRAGNEQFF. In DNA form, the CDR3 reads TGCAGCGTTAGGCGCAGGGCTGGCAATGAGCAGTTCTTC.